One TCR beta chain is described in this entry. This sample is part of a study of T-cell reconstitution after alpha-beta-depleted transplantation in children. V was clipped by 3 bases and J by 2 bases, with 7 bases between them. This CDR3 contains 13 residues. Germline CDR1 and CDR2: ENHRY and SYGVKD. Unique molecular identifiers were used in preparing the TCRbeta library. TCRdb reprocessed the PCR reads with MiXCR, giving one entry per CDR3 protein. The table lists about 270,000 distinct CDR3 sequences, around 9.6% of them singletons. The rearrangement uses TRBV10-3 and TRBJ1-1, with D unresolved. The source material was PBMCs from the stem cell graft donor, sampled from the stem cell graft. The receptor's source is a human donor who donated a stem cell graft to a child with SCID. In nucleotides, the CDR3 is TGTGCCATCAGTGAACAAGACAACACTGAAGCTTTCTTT. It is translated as CAISEQDNTEAFF.